The present entry profiles one T cell receptor (beta chain) with its context. Its antigen is as yet unknown. An overlapping HIV-1 Gag peptide pool stimulated these cells at roughly 1 ug/peptide/mL. Sorted nonresponding memory CD4+ T cells were CD40L-negative, CD69-negative, CD45RO-high. This sample was taken from a study of persistence of HIV-infected CD4 T cells. Study-level points and caveats: Within sorted populations, more oligoclonal TCRs accompanied more oligoclonal proviruses.

V shed 4 bases and J 1 base; nucleotides not matched to a gene: 8. The germline V gene has CDR1 SGHDN and CDR2 FVKESK. This CDR3 is built from 16 residues. Sequencing used immunoSEQ version 4 in survey mode. The protocol was immunoSEQ multiplex PCR, while the TCRdb copy is restricted to in-frame clones and leaves out a portion. The sample records some 58,000 clones, approximately 75% being singletons. This sequence was found in an adult man with HIV who was CMV-seropositive. The sequencing used CD4+ T cells sorted from PBMCs after roughly 20-hour stimulation, collected from a patient who received antiretroviral therapy. This rearrangement joins TRBV14 to TRBJ2-3, with 7 bases aligning to TRBD2. For the CDR3, the DNA is TGTGCCAGCAGCCGACCGGGACTACACCGCACAGATACGCAGTATTTT. Translation: CASSRPGLHRTDTQYF.